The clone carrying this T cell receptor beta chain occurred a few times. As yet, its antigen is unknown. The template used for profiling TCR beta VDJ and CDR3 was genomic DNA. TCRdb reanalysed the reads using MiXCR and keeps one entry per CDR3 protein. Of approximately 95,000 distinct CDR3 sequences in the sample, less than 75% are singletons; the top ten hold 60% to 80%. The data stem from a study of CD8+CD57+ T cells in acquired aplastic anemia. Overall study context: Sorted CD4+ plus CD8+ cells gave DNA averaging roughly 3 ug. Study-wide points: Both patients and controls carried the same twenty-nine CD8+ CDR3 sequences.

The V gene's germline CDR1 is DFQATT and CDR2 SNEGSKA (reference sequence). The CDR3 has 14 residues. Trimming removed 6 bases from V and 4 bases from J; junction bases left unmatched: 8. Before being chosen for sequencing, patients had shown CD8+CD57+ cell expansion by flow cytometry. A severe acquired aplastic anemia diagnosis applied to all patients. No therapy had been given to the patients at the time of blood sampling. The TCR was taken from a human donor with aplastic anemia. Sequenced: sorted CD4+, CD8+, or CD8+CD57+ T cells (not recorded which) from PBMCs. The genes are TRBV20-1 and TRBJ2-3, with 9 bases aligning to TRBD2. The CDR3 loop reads CSALAGAGADTQYF. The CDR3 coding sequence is TGCAGTGCATTAGCGGGGGCCGGGGCAGATACGCAGTATTTT.